The text below deals with one TCR beta chain. In this sample, this clonotype turned up many times. This clone's antigen is unknown. Base qualities are not provided; no much larger clone lies one nucleotide away. The data were obtained in a study of response to subunit inactivated influenza vaccine (dated by TCRdb to 2017 to 2018). Context from the whole study: The study used deep quantitative T cell receptor repertoire profiling to track responses to a trivalent subunit inactivated influenza vaccine. On the study overall, not on this receptor specifically: The authors proposed that each seasonal influenza vaccination may bring in only a limited number of new T cells.

CDR1 and CDR2 are drawn from the germline V gene: SGHRS, YFSETQ. V is pared back by 0 bases and J by 4 bases, with 8 bases lying between the germline termini. The CDR3 contains 14 residues, cysteine and phenylalanine counted. Here the CDR3 DNA is all that survives: 42 bases in frame from base 1. Receptors were amplified or captured by RT-PCR. Sequencer: Illumina HiSeq 2500. The public reads were quality trimmed at Q25 with fastp and then assembled into clones with MiXCR by TCRdb, keeping productive beta chains. Each entry merges the rows of one CDR3 protein and shows their most common DNA and genes. The sample has 400,000 to 650,000 distinct CDR3 sequences on record, approximately 7.3% of them singletons. The biggest ten clones account for around 13% of the sample.

Specimen: PBMCs from blood, collected 23 months after vaccination. Rearrangement joined TRBV5-1 to TRBJ2-1; TRBD1 is a weak D gene call, 5 bases matching. The origin of this receptor is a man between 50 and 69 years old who received an inactivated influenza vaccine. Donor details come from another sample of the same person, matched by shared clones. For the CDR3, the sequence is CASSLEQGYNEQFF. The nucleotides are TGCGCCAGCAGCTTGGAGCAGGGTTACAATGAGCAGTTCTTC.